This T cell receptor beta chain came from a study of shared clonotypes between healthy human individuals. Some clones are missing from TCRdb's copy, which holds only in-frame ones; the method was immunoSEQ multiplex PCR. The sample lists some 2,100,000 clones; under 95% were seen once. This clone appeared a single time. Positive CCR7 selection of CD45RO-negative cells yielded the naive CD8 cells, and terminally differentiated effector memory CD45RA+ cells were excluded. Donors had no recently reported acute infections or vaccinations and were HIV-negative. Germline V gene sequence: CDR1 SGHKS, CDR2 YYEKEE (reference sequence). The ends lost 2 bases at V and 3 bases at J; junction bases unmatched: 9. CDR3 length: 16 residues.

Sequenced material: naive CD8+ T cells from PBMCs. The sequence was collected from a man aged 18 to 30 in good health. Some clones in this sample may be carry-over from other donors' samples. V is TRBV5-5 and J is TRBJ2-7; TRBD1 aligns across 9 bases. The CDR3 is CASSFPKGQGIYEQYF. The DNA of the CDR3 is TGTGCCAGCAGCTTTCCTAAGGGACAGGGTATCTACGAGCAGTACTTC.